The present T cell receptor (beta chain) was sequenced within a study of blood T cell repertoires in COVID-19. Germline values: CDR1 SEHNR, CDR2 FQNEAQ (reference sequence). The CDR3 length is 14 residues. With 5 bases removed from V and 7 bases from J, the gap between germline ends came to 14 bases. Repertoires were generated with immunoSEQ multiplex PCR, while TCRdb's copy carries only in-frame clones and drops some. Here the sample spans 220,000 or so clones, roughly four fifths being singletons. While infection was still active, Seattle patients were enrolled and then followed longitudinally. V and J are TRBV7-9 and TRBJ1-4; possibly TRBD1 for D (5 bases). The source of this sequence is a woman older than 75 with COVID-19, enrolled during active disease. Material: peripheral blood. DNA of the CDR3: TGTGCCAGCAGCCCGGGCGCAGGGATTGAAAAACTGTTTTTT. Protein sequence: CASSPGAGIEKLFF.